This T cell receptor beta chain was sequenced during a study of blood T cells in healthy people across ages. Study overall: Capturing about one barcoded beta molecule per two T cells was achieved by template switching. General observations from the study: Bulk PBMC profiling left naive and antigen-experienced comparisons inconclusive.

This clonotype showed up just a few times. No antigen is known for it. Trimming cost V 4 bases and J 0 bases, with 16 bases left between them. Looked up from germline, CDR1 is MGHRA and CDR2 is YSYEKL. CDR3 size: 17 residues. Using a J-beta primer mix together with a sample-barcoded 5' primer, a second PCR was run for about 7 to 12 cycles. Every molecule of cDNA carried a tag from a template-switch adaptor with 12 random nucleotides. One entry per CDR3 protein, called by TCRdb with MiXCR from the 5' RACE reads. The data hold under 2 million distinct CDR3 sequences, with 30% to 35% observed a single time.

The genes are TRBV4-1 and TRBJ2-1, with D maybe TRBD2 (5 bases). This TCR derives from a woman under 40 in good health. The sequenced material came from blood. DNA of the CDR3: TGCGCCAGCAGCCCCGTTGTCACGGGGAGCTCCTACAATGAGCAGTTCTTC. This sequence encodes CASSPVVTGSSYNEQFF.